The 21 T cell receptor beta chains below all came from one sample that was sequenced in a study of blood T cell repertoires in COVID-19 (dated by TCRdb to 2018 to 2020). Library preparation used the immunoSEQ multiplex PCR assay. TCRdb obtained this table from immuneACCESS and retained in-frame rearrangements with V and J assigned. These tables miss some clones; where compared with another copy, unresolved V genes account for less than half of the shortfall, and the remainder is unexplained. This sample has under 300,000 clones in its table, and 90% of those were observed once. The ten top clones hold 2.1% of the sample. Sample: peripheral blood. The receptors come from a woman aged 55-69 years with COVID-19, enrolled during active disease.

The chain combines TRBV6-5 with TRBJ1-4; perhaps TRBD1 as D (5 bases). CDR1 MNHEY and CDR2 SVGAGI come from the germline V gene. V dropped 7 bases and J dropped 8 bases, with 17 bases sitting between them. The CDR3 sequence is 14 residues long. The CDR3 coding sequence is TGTGCCAGCACCCTCCTGTCTAGGGGAGAAAAACTGTTTTTT. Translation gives CASTLLSRGEKLFF.

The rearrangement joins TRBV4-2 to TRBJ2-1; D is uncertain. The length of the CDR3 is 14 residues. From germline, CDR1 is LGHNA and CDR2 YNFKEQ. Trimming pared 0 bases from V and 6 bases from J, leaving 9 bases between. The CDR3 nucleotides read TGTGCCAGCAGCCAAGATACTACCCGCAATGAGCAGTTCTTC. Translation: CASSQDTTRNEQFF.

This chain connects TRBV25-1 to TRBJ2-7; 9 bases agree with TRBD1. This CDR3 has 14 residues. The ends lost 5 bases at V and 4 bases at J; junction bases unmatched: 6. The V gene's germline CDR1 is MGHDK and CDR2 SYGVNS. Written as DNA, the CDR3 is TGTGCCAGCAGTCTGGGACAGGGCGGGTACGAGCAGTACTTC. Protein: CASSLGQGGYEQYF.

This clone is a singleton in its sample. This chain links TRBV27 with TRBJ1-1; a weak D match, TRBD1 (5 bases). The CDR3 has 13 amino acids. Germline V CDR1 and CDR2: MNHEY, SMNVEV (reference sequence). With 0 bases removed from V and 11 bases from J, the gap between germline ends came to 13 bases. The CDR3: CASSLSKQGEAFF. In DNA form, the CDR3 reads TGTGCCAGCAGTTTATCGAAGCAGGGCGAGGCTTTCTTT.

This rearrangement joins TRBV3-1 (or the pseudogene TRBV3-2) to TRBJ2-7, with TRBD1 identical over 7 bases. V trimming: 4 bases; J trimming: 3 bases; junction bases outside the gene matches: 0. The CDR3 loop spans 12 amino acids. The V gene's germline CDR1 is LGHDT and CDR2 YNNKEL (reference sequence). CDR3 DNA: TGTGCCAGCAGCCGACAGGGCTACGAGCAGTACTTC. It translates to CASSRQGYEQYF.

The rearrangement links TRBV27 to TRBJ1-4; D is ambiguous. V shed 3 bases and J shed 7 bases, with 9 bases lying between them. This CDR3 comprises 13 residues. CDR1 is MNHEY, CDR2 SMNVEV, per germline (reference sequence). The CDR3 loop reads CASSFWTGEKLFF. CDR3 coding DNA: TGTGCCAGCAGTTTCTGGACTGGTGAAAAACTGTTTTTT.

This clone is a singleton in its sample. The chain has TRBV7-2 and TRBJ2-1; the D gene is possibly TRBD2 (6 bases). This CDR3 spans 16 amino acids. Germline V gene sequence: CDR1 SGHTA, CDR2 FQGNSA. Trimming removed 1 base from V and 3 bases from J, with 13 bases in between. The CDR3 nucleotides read TGTGCCAGCAGCTTAGTAGGGACTGAGATCTACAATGAGCAGTTCTTC. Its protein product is CASSLVGTEIYNEQFF.

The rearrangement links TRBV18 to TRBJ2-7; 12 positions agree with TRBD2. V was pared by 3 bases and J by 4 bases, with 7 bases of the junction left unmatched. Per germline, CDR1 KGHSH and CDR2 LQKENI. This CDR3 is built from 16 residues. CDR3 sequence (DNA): TGTGCCAGCTCACCCGAGGCTAGCGGGGGGGCGTACGAGCAGTACTTC. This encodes CASSPEASGGAYEQYF.

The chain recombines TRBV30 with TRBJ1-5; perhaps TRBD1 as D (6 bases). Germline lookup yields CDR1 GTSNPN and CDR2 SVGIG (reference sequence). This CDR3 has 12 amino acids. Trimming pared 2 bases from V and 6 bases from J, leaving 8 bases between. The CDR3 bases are TGTGCCTGGAGTTGGGGGCCTCAGCCCCAGCATTTT. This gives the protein CAWSWGPQPQHF.

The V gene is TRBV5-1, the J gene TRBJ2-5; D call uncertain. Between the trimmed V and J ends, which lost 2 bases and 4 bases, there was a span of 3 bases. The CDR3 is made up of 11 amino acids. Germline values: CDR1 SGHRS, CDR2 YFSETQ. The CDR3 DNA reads TGCGCCAGCAGCTTCGGAGAGACCCAGTACTTC. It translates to CASSFGETQYF.

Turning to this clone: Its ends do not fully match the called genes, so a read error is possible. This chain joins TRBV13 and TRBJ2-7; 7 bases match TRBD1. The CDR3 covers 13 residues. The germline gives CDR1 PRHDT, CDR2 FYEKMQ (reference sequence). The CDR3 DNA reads TGTGCCAGCAGCGTAGGGGGCGTCTACGAGCAGTACTTC. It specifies CASSVGGVYEQYF.

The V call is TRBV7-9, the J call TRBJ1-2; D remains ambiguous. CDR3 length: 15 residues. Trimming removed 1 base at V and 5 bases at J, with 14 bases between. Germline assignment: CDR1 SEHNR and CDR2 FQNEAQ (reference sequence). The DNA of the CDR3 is TGTGCCAGCAGCTTAGGCGACACGGCCAAATATGGCTACACCTTC. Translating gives CASSLGDTAKYGYTF.

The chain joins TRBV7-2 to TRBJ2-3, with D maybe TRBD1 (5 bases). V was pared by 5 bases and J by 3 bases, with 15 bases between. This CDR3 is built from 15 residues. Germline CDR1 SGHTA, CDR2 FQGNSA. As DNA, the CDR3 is TGTGCCAGCAGCCCTTACCCAGGGCAGACAGATACGCAGTATTTT. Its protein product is CASSPYPGQTDTQYF.

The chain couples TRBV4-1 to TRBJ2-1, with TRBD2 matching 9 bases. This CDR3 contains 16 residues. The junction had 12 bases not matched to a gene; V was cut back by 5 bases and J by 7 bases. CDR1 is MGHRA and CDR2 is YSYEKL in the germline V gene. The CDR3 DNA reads TGCGCCAGCAGCTACATAGGCGGGGGGGCCCAAAATGAGCAGTTCTTC. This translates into CASSYIGGGAQNEQFF.

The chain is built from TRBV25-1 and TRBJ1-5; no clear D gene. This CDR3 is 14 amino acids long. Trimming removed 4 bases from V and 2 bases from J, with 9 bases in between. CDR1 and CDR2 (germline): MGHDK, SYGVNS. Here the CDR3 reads CASSAEGGNQPQHF. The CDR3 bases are TGTGCCAGCAGTGCAGAAGGAGGCAATCAGCCCCAGCATTTT.

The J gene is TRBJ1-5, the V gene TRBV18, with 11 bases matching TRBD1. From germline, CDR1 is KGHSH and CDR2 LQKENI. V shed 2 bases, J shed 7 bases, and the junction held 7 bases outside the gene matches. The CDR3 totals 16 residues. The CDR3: CASSPNTGTGGQPQHF. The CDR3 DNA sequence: TGTGCCAGCTCACCAAATACCGGGACAGGGGGACAGCCCCAGCATTTT.

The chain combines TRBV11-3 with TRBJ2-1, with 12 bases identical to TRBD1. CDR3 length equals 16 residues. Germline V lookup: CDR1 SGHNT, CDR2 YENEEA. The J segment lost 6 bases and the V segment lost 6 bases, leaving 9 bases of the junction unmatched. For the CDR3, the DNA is TGTGCCAGCAGTGTAGGGCCGGGACAGGGGGCCAATGAGCAGTTCTTC. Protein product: CASSVGPGQGANEQFF.

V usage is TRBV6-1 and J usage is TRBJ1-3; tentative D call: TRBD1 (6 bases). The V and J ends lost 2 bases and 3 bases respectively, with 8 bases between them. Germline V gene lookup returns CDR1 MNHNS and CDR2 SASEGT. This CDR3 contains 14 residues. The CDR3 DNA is TGTGCCAGCAGTGAAACAGGGTTTGGAAACACCATATATTTT. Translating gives CASSETGFGNTIYF.

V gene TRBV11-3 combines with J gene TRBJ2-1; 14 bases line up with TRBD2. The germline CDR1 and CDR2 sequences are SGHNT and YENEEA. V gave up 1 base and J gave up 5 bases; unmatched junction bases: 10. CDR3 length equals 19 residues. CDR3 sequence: CASSLAGTSGGPDNNEQFF. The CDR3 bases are TGTGCCAGCAGCTTAGCCGGGACTAGCGGGGGCCCGGACAACAATGAGCAGTTCTTC.

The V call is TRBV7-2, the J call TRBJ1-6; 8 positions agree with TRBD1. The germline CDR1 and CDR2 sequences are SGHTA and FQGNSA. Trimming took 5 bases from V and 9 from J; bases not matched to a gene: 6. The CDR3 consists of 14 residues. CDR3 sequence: CASSPPGQGSPLHF. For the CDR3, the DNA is TGTGCCAGCAGCCCCCCCGGACAGGGTTCACCCCTCCACTTT.

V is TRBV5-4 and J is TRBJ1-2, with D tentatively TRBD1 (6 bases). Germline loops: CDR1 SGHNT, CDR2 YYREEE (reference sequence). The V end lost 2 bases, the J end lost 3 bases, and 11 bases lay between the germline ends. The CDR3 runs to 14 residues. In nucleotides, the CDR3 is TGTGCCAGCAGCTTAAGAGGGGGAGACTATGGCTACACCTTC. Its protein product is CASSLRGGDYGYTF.